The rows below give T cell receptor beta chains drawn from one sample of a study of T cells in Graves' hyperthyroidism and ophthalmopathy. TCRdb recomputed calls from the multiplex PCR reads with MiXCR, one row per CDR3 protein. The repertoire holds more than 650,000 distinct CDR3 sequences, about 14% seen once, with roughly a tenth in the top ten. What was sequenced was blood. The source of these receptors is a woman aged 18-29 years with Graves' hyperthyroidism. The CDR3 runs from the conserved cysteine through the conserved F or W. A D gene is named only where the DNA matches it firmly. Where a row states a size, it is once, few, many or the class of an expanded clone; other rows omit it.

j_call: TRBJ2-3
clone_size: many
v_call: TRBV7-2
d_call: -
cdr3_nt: TGTGCCAGCAGCCCAAGAGGCCGGACAGCCACAGATACGCAGTATTTT
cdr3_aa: CASSPRGRTATDTQYF

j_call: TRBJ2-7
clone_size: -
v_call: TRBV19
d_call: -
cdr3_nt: TGTGCCAGTAGTATAGGGACAGCCTACGAGCAGTACTTC
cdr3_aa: CASSIGTAYEQYF

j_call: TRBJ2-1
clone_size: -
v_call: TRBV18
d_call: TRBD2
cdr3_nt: TGTGCCAGCTCACCCTTTAGCGGGACGGACAATGAGCAGTTCTTC
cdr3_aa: CASSPFSGTDNEQFF

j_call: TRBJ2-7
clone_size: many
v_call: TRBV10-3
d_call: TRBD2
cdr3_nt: TGTGCCATCAGTCCGGGACTAGTGGAGGGGTACGAGCAGTACTTC
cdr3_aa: CAISPGLVEGYEQYF

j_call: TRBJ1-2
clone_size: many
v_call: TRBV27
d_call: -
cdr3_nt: TGTGCCAGCAGCCGCAACAGGGAAGGCTACACCTTC
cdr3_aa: CASSRNREGYTF

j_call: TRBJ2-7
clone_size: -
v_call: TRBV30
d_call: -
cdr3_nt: TGTGCCTGGTACCCCGGTGGTTCCCTCGAGCAGTACTTC
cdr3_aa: CAWYPGGSLEQYF

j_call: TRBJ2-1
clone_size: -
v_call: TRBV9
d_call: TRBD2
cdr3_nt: TGTGCCAGCAGCGTAGTTACCGGGAGGGCCCTCAATGAGCAGTTCTTC
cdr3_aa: CASSVVTGRALNEQFF

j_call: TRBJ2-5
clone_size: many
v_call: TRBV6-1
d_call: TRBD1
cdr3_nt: TGTGCCAGCAGTTTCTCACAGGGGGTCCAAGAGACCCAGTACTTC
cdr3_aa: CASSFSQGVQETQYF

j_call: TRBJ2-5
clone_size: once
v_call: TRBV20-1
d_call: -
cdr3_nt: TGCAGTGCTAGTCCCGGGACCAAAGAGACCCAGTACTTC
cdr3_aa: CSASPGTKETQYF

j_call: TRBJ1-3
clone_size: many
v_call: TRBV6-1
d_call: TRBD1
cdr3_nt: TGTGCCAGCAACTCCGGGACAGGGACTGGAAACACCATATATTTT
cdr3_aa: CASNSGTGTGNTIYF

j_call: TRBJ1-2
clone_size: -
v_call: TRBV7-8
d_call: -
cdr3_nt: TGTGCCAGCTCCCCAGAAATTCATGGCTACACCTTC
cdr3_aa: CASSPEIHGYTF

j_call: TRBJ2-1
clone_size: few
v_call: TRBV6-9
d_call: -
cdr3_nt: TGTGCCAGCAGTTTGAGGCCTGGGTGGAATGAGCAGTTCTTC
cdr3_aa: CASSLRPGWNEQFF

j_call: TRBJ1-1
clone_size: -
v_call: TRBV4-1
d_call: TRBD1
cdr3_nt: TGCGCCAGCAGCCAGGGACAGGGAGTGAACACTGAAGCTTTCTTT
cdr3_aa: CASSQGQGVNTEAFF

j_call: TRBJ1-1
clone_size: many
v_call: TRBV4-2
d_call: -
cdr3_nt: TGTGCCAGCAGCCATTGGGATACGAACACTGAAGCTTTCTTT
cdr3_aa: CASSHWDTNTEAFF

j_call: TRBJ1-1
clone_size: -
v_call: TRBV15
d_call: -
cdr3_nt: TGTGCCACCAGCAGAAGTCCCCCGTTGAACACTGAAGCTTTCTTT
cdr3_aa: CATSRSPPLNTEAFF

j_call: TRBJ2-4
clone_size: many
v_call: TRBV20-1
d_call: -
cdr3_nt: TGCAGTGCCGGGTTGGCCAAAAACATTCAGTACTTC
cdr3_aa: CSAGLAKNIQYF

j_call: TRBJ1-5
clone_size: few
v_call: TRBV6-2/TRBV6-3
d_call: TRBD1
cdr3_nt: TGTGCCAGCAGCCGACAGGGGGGACGGCAGCCCCAGCATTTT
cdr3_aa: CASSRQGGRQPQHF

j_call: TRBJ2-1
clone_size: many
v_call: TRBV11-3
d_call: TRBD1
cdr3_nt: TGTGCCAGCAGCTTCCACAGGGGGTCTTACAATGAGCAGTTCTTC
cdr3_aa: CASSFHRGSYNEQFF

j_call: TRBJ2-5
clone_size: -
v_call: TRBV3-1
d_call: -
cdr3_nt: TGTGCCAGCAGCCAAGATCTTACTTTGAGGGCGGTGCGACAAGAGACCCAGTACTTC
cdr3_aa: CASSQDLTLRAVRQETQYF

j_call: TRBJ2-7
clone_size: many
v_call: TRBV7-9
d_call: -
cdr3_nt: TGTGCCAGCAGCGACTCCCGGACCCACTACGAGCAGTACTTC
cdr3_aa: CASSDSRTHYEQYF

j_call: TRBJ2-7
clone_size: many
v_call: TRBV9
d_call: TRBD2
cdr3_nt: TGTGCCAGCAGCGAGGGACTAGCGGGAGGGCGGTCCTACGAGCAGTACTTC
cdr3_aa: CASSEGLAGGRSYEQYF